Each of the 24 T cell receptor beta chains below was sequenced from the same sample in a study of vaccination and CD4 T cells after COVID-19 (dated by TCRdb to 2021 to 2024). The antigens these receptors bind are not known. The time point label, read with the paper, signifies: late sampling 161 to 241 days after vaccination in three convalescent patients. Taken with the paper, the label for treatment or condition translates to: roughly 10-day PBMC culture with coronavirus spike peptide pools or control peptides (ViraFEST assay). Libraries were constructed by PCR. Sequencing was performed on an Illumina iSeq 100. DNA from cultured CD4+ T cells was subjected to TCR sequencing with the Oncomine TCR Beta short-read assay at the Johns Hopkins FTIC core. The public reads were run again by TCRdb, first through fastp at Q25 and then through MiXCR, and only productive beta chains were kept. Here each entry gathers all rows of one CDR3 protein and keeps the most common genes and DNA. In this sample the table shows about 17,000 distinct CDR3 sequences, around 50% of which occur a single time. The ten largest clonotypes hold approximately 17% of the sample.

The sequences come from CD4+ T cells from blood, cultured in vitro, collected about 7 months after SARS-CoV-2 vaccination. These receptors were obtained from a human donor who had recovered from COVID-19.

This clonotype was seen a few times. V usage is TRBV6-5 and J usage is TRBJ1-2, with D uncertain. Germline V CDR1 and CDR2: MNHEY, SVGAGI. There are 15 residues in the CDR3. The ends were cut back, 0 bases at V and 1 base at J, with 9 bases in the middle. The CDR3 here is CASSYSVLNNYGYTF. For the CDR3, the DNA is TGTGCCAGCAGTTACTCGGTTCTGAATAACTATGGCTACACCTTC.

J is TRBJ1-1 and V is TRBV11-2; a possible D gene is TRBD1 (6 bases). Germline loops: CDR1 SGHAT, CDR2 FQNNGV. The V and J ends lost 5 bases and 4 bases respectively, with 23 bases between them. The length of the CDR3 is 17 residues. The CDR3 DNA follows: TGTGCCAGCAGCCCGTACACCGGGGCTTCACAGGGCACTGAAGCTTTCTTT. Its protein is CASSPYTGASQGTEAFF. The variable domain in full, completed from reference TRBV11-2 and TRBJ1-1, reads EAGVAQSPRYKIIEKRQSVAFWCNPISGHATLYWYQQILGQGPKLLIQFQNNGVVDDSQLPKDRFSAERLKGVDSTLKIQPAKLEDSAVYLCASSPYTGASQGTEAFFGQGTRLTVV.

The chain employs TRBV10-3 and TRBJ1-5, with D uncertain. V gave up 3 bases and J gave up 6 bases, with 12 bases separating them. Per the germline V gene, CDR1 is ENHRY and CDR2 is SYGVKD. The CDR3 is made up of 14 amino acids. For the CDR3, the DNA is TGTGCCATCAGTGAAAGTCTGGCGAGTCAGCCCCAGCATTTT. This codes for CAISESLASQPQHF.

This chain joins TRBV6-4 and TRBJ1-6; D is undetermined. The CDR3 consists of 14 residues. V lost 6 bases, J lost 7 bases, and 13 bases lay in between. Germline loops: CDR1 MRHNA, CDR2 SNTAGT. The CDR3: CASSGFIRNSPLHF. The CDR3 DNA follows: TGTGCCAGCAGCGGTTTCATTAGGAATTCACCCCTCCACTTT.

This rearrangement joins TRBV30 to TRBJ2-1, with D perhaps TRBD2 (5 bases). The CDR3 contains 14 residues. Trimming took 7 bases from V and 4 from J, leaving 17 bases between them. Germline values: CDR1 GTSNPN, CDR2 SVGIG (reference sequence). The chain's CDR3 is CALSGSLEYNEQFF. DNA of the CDR3: TGTGCCTTAAGCGGTAGTCTAGAGTACAATGAGCAGTTCTTC.

The V gene is TRBV6-2 or TRBV6-3, the J gene TRBJ2-1; maybe TRBD2 (5 bases). This CDR3 comprises 14 residues. Germline V lookup: CDR1 MNHEY, CDR2 SVGEGT. Trimming took off 2 bases at V and 4 bases at J, with 9 bases between the two ends. DNA of the CDR3: TGTGCCAGCAGTTACGGCGGGTCATACAATGAGCAGTTCTTC. This translates into CASSYGGSYNEQFF.

The CDR3 region is CSASRRERAGNTIYF. The DNA of the CDR3 is TGCAGTGCTAGCCGAAGGGAGAGAGCTGGAAACACCATATATTTT. The chain employs TRBV20-1 and TRBJ1-3; unclear D gene. V dropped 3 bases and J dropped 2 bases, with 14 bases sitting between them. The germline CDR1 and CDR2 sequences are DFQATT and SNEGSKA (reference sequence). The CDR3 runs to 15 residues.

CDR3 sequence: CASSWVPGAVINEQFF. Written as DNA, the CDR3 is TGTGCCAGCAGCTGGGTTCCGGGCGCGGTCATCAATGAGCAGTTCTTC. This chain connects TRBV7-9 to TRBJ2-1; the D is unclear. Germline V gives CDR1 SEHNR, CDR2 FQNEAQ (reference sequence). The CDR3 consists of 16 residues. The V and J ends lost 4 bases and 6 bases respectively, with 19 bases between them.

The chain employs TRBV11-3 and TRBJ2-7, with 9 nucleotides matching TRBD1. In germline, CDR1 is SGHNT, CDR2 YENEEA. The CDR3 spans 15 residues. V shed 4 bases and J 0 bases; nucleotides not matched to a gene: 4. CDR3: CASSSSTGGSYEQYF. CDR3 DNA: TGTGCCAGCAGCTCTTCGACAGGGGGCTCCTACGAGCAGTACTTC.

This clonotype was detected a few times. The chain uses TRBV4-1 and TRBJ1-1; the match to TRBD1 covers 7 bases. Trimming took 3 bases from V and 11 from J; bases not matched to a gene: 9. CDR3 length equals 13 residues. Germline V gene sequence: CDR1 MGHRA, CDR2 YSYEKL. The chain's CDR3 is CASSHPAGGGAFF. CDR3 bases: TGCGCCAGCAGCCATCCAGCAGGGGGAGGCGCTTTCTTT.

The chain employs TRBV7-2 and TRBJ1-2, with D hard to call. Germline V gene data show CDR1 as SGHTA and CDR2 as FQGNSA. The length of the CDR3 is 12 residues. The V gene lost 6 bases and the J gene lost 8 bases, with 13 bases spanning the gap. CDR3 sequence reads: CASSGLEIGYTF. CDR3 sequence (DNA): TGTGCCAGCAGTGGGCTGGAGATAGGCTACACCTTC.

The rearrangement joins TRBV2 to TRBJ1-1; 7 bases match TRBD1. Per germline, CDR1 SNHLY and CDR2 FYNNEI. The ends lost 6 bases at V and 5 bases at J; junction bases unmatched: 6. The CDR3 loop spans 13 amino acids. The DNA for the CDR3 is TGTGCCAGCAGAGTACAGGGGTTAACTGAAGCTTTCTTT. Amino acid sequence: CASRVQGLTEAFF.

J is TRBJ2-1 and V is TRBV7-8, with D possibly being TRBD2 (7 bases). Germline values: CDR1 SGHVS, CDR2 FQNEAQ. V lost 0 bases and J 2 bases, leaving 11 bases between the germline ends. The CDR3 spans 16 residues. The CDR3 DNA is TGTGCCAGCAGCTTAGCGGGGGGGCAGGCCTACAATGAGCAGTTCTTC. Its protein is CASSLAGGQAYNEQFF.

This clonotype is large by share. V is TRBV2 and J is TRBJ2-1, with unresolved D. V was pared by 8 bases and J by 0 bases, with 14 bases between. The CDR3 is 15 residues long. CDR1 and CDR2 from the germline V gene are SNHLY and FYNNEI. CDR3 amino acids: CASEARISSYNEQFF. The DNA of the CDR3 is TGTGCCAGCGAGGCGAGAATCAGCTCCTACAATGAGCAGTTCTTC.

This clonotype turned up a few times. The chain employs TRBV6-5 and TRBJ2-5; tentatively, D is TRBD1 or TRBD2 (6 bases each). Germline V gives CDR1 MNHEY, CDR2 SVGAGI. V shed 4 bases and J shed 4 bases, with 10 bases lying between them. The CDR3 consists of 13 residues. The CDR3 here is CASSWGAGETQYF. CDR3 bases: TGTGCCAGCAGTTGGGGGGCTGGAGAGACCCAGTACTTC.

V is TRBV2 and J is TRBJ2-5; D is unclear. The germline V and J ends were trimmed by 6 bases and 4 bases, with 6 bases remaining between them. Germline loops: CDR1 SNHLY, CDR2 FYNNEI. The CDR3 is 11 amino acids. The CDR3 loop is CASSPVETQYF. CDR3 nucleotide sequence: TGTGCCAGCAGCCCAGTAGAGACCCAGTACTTC.

The V call is TRBV5-1, the J call TRBJ2-1; no firm D call. In germline, CDR1 is SGHRS, CDR2 YFSETQ. The V and J ends lost 0 bases and 4 bases respectively, with 8 bases between them. This CDR3 is built from 14 residues. The CDR3 DNA sequence: TGCGCCAGCAGCTTGGAGACTCCTTACAATGAGCAGTTCTTC. This codes for CASSLETPYNEQFF.

This chain connects TRBV6-1 to TRBJ2-3, with 12 nucleotides matching TRBD2. CDR1 and CDR2 from the germline V gene are MNHNS and SASEGT. V shed 7 bases and J 3 bases; nucleotides not matched to a gene: 11. This CDR3 contains 17 residues. The CDR3 reads CASIRLAGGLGTDTQYF. CDR3 sequence (DNA): TGTGCCAGCATTCGGCTAGCGGGGGGGCTTGGTACAGATACGCAGTATTTT.

This clonotype was seen just once. V gene TRBV20-1 combines with J gene TRBJ1-5; TRBD1 might be the D (6 bases). The CDR3 totals 15 residues. Germline V gives CDR1 DFQATT, CDR2 SNEGSKA (reference sequence). V dropped 0 bases and J dropped 2 bases, with 11 bases sitting between them. The CDR3 here is CSARDQGPGNQPQHF. The CDR3 DNA sequence: TGCAGTGCTAGAGATCAGGGGCCAGGCAATCAGCCCCAGCATTTT.

The V gene is TRBV7-2, the J gene TRBJ1-2, with D possibly matching TRBD1 (5 bases). The CDR3 loop spans 13 amino acids. Trimming left V 5 bases short and J 4 bases short, with 11 bases between. Germline V gene lookup returns CDR1 SGHTA and CDR2 FQGNSA. The CDR3 coding sequence is TGTGCCAGCAGCCTCCTTGGGGGCTATGGCTACACCTTC. Its translation: CASSLLGGYGYTF.

This clonotype turned up a few times. This chain joins TRBV20-1 and TRBJ1-2, with no clear D. From germline, CDR1 is DFQATT and CDR2 SNEGSKA (reference sequence). V was shortened by 3 bases and J by 4 bases, with 15 bases between the two germline ends. CDR3 length: 14 residues. CDR3 bases: TGCAGTGCTAGTGGGAGGAATGGTTTCTATGGCTACACCTTC. Protein product: CSASGRNGFYGYTF.

The chain combines TRBV12-3 or TRBV12-4 with TRBJ2-7; possible D gene TRBD1, 5 bases. V gave up 2 bases and J gave up 6 bases, with 8 bases separating them. The CDR3 is 12 amino acids. This CDR3 reads CASSLHRSEQYF. CDR3 nucleotides: TGTGCCAGCAGTTTACACAGGTCCGAGCAGTACTTC.

This chain's CDR3 is CASSLESGTEQFF. CDR3 sequence (DNA): TGTGCCAGCAGCTTAGAGTCGGGAACAGAGCAGTTCTTC. V usage is TRBV7-9 and J usage is TRBJ2-1, with D perhaps matching TRBD2 (5 bases). Germline V CDR1 and CDR2: SEHNR, FQNEAQ (reference sequence). The CDR3 length is 13 residues. Trimming shortened V by 1 base and J by 10 bases, and 11 bases separated the two germline ends.

This chain links TRBV6-1 with TRBJ2-7; 9 positions agree with TRBD1. This CDR3 has 17 amino acids. The junction had 16 bases not matched to a gene; V was cut back by 6 bases and J by 4 bases. CDR1 is MNHNS and CDR2 is SASEGT in the germline V gene. DNA of the CDR3: TGTGCCAGCAGGGGGACAGGGAGCCCCACTGGGAGGTACGAGCAGTACTTC. It specifies CASRGTGSPTGRYEQYF.